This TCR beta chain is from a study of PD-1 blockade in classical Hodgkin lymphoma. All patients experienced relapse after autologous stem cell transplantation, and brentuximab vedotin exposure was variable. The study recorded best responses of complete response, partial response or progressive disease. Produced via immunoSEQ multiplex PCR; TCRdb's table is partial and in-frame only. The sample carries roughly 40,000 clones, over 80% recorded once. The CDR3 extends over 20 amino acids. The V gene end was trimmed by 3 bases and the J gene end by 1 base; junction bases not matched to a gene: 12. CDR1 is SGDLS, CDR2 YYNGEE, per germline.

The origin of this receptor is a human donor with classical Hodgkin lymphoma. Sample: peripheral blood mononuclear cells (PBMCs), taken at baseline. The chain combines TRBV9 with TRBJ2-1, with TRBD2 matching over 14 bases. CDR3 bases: TGTGCCAGCAGCGCATCGGGACTAGCGGGAGATCGACCTTCCTACAATGAGCAGTTCTTC. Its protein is CASSASGLAGDRPSYNEQFF.